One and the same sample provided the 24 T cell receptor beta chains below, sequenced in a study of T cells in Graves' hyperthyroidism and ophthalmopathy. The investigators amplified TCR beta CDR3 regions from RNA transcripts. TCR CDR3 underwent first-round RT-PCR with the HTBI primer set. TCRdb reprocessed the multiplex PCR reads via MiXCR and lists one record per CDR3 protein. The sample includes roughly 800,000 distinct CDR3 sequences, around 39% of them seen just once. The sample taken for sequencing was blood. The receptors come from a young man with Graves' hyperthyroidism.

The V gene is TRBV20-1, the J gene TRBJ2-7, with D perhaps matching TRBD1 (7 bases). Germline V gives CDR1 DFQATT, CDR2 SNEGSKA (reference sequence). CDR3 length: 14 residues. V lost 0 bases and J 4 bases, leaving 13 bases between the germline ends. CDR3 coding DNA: TGCAGTGCTAGAGATACGGCAGGGGGGTACGAGCAGTACTTC. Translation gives CSARDTAGGYEQYF.

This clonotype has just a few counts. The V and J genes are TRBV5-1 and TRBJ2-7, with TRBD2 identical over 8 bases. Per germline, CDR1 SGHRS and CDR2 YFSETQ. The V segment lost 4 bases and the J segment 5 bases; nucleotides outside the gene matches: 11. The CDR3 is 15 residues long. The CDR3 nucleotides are TGCGCCAGCAGCCCGGGGGGGAGCGGGCCCCACGAGCAGTACTTC. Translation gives CASSPGGSGPHEQYF.

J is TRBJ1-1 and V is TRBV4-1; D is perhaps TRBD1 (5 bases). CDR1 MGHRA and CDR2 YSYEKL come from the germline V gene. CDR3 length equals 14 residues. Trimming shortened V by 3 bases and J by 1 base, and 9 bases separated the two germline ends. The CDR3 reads CASSHRDGNTEAFF. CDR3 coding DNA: TGCGCCAGCAGCCATCGGGACGGGAACACTGAAGCTTTCTTT.

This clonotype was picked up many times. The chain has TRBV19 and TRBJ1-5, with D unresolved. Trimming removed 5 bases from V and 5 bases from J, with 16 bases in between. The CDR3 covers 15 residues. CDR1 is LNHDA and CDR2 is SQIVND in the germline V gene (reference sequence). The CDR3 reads CASSLRQASHQPQHF. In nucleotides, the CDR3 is TGTGCCAGTAGTCTTAGACAAGCCTCCCATCAGCCCCAGCATTTT.

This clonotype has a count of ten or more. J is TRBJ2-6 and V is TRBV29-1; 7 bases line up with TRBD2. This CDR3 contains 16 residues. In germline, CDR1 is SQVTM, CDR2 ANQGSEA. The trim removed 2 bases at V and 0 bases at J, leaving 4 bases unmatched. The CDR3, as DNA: TGCAGCGTTGAACAGCGGGAATCCTCTGGGGCCAACGTCCTGACTTTC. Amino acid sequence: CSVEQRESSGANVLTF.

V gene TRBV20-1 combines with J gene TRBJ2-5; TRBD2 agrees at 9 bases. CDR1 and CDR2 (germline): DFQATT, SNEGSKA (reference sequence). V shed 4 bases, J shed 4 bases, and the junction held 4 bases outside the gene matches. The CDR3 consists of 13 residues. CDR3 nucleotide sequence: TGCAGTGCTAATAAGCGGGGGGTAGAGACCCAGTACTTC. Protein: CSANKRGVETQYF.

The CDR3 loop is CASSGVRDEQYF. Here the CDR3 DNA reads TGTGCCAGCAGCGGGGTGAGGGACGAGCAGTACTTC. The genes are TRBV7-9 and TRBJ2-7; TRBD2 is a possible D gene (5 bases). Germline V CDR1 and CDR2: SEHNR, FQNEAQ (reference sequence). The V gene lost 5 bases and the J gene lost 5 bases, with 10 bases spanning the gap. This CDR3 region has 12 residues.

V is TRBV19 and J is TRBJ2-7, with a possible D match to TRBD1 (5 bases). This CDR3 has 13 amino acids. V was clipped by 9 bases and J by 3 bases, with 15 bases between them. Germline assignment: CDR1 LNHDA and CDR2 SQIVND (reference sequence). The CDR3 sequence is CASLDSRYYEQYF. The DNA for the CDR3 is TGTGCCAGCTTAGACAGCCGGTACTACGAGCAGTACTTC.

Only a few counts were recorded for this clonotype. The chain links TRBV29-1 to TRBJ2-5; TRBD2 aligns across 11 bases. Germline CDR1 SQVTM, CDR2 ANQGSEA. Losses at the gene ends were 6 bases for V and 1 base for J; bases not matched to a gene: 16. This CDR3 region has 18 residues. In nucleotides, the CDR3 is TGCAGCGTAGACCCGCCACTAGCGGGAGTGAGGAGCCAAGAGACCCAGTACTTC. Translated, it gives CSVDPPLAGVRSQETQYF.

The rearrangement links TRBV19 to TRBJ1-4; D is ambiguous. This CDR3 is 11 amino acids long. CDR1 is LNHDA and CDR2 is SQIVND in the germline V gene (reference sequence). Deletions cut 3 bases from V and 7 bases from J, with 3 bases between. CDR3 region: CASSIGEKLFF. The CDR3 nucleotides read TGTGCCAGTAGTATTGGTGAAAAACTGTTTTTT.

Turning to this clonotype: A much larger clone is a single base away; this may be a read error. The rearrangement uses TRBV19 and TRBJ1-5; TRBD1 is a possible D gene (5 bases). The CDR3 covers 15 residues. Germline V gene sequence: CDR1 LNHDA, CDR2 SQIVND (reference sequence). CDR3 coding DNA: TGTGCCAGTAGTCTGACCAACGGACACAATCAGTCCCAGCATTTT. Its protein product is CASSLTNGHNQSQHF.

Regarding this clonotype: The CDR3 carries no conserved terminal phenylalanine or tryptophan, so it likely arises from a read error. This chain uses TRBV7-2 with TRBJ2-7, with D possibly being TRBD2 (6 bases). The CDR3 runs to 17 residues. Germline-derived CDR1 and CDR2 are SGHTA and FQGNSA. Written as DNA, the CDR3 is TGCGCCAGCAGCCACATGCGGGGCGGCACTTCCTTTTACGAGCAGTACCTC. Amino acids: CASSHMRGGTSFYEQYL.

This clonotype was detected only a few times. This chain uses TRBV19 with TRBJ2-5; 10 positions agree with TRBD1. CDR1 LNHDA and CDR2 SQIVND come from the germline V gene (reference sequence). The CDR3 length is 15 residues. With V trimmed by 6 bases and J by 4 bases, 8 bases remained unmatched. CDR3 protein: CASSSGQGLVETQYF. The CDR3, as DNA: TGTGCCAGTAGCTCGGGACAGGGGTTGGTAGAGACCCAGTACTTC.

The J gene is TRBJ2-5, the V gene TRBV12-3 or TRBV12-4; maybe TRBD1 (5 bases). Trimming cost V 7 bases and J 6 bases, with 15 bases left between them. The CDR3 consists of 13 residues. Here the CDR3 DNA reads TGTGCCAGCACCCCGGGCAGGGCGAAGACCCAGTACTTC. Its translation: CASTPGRAKTQYF.

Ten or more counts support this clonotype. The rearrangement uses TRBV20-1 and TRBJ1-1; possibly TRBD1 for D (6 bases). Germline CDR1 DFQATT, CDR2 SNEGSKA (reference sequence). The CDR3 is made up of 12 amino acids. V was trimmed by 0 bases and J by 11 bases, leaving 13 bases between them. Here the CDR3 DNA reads TGCAGTGCTAGAGAGTCGGGGGCCTCGGCTTTCTTT. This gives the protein CSARESGASAFF.

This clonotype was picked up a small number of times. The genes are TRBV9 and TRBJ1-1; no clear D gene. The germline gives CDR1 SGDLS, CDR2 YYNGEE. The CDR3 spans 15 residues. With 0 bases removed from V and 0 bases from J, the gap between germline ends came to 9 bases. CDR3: CASSVGRDMNTEAFF. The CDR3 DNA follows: TGTGCCAGCAGCGTAGGTAGAGACATGAACACTGAAGCTTTCTTT.

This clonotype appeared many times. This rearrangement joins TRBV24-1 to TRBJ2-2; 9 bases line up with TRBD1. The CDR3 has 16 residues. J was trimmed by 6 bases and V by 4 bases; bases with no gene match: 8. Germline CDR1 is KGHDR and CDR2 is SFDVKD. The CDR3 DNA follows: TGTGCCACCAGTGACTCGGACAGGGGCGAATCCGGGGAGCTGTTTTTT. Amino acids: CATSDSDRGESGELFF.

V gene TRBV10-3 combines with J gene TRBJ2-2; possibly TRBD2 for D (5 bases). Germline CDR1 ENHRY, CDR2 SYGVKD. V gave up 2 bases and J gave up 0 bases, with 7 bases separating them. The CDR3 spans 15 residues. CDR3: CAISEAGTNTGELFF. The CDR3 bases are TGTGCCATCAGTGAGGCGGGCACGAACACCGGGGAGCTGTTTTTT.

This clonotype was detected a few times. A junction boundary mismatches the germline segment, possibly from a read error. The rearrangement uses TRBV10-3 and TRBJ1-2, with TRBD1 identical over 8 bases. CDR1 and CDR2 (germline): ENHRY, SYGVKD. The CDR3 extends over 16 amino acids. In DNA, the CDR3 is TGTGCCAGCAGTGAATCGGTGGGCAGGGGGCTTTATGGCTACACCTTC. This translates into CASSESVGRGLYGYTF.

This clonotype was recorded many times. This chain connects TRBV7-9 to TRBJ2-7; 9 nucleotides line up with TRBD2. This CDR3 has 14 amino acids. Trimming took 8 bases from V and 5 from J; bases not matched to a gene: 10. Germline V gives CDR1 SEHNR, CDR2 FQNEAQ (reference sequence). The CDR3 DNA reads TGTGCCAGCGGGCCGGGACTAGCTCGCCACGAGCAGTACTTC. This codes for CASGPGLARHEQYF.

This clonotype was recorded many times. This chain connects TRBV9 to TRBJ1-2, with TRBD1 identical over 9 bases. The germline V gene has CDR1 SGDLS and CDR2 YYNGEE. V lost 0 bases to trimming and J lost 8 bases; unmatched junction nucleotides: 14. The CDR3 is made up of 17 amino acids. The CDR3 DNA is TGTGCCAGCAGCGTAGCCGATACAGGGGGCGCGGATGAAGGCTACACCTTC. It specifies CASSVADTGGADEGYTF.

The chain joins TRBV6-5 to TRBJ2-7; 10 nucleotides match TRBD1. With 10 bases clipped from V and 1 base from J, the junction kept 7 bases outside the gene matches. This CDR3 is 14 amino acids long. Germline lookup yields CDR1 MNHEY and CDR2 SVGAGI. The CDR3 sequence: CATGTGDYSYEQYF. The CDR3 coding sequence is TGTGCCACCGGGACAGGGGACTATTCCTACGAGCAGTACTTC.

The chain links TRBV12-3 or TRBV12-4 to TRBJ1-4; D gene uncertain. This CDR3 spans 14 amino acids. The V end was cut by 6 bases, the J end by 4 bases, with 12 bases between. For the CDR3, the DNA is TGTGCCAGCAGCCGGAGAGGGAATAATGAAAAACTGTTTTTT. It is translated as CASSRRGNNEKLFF.

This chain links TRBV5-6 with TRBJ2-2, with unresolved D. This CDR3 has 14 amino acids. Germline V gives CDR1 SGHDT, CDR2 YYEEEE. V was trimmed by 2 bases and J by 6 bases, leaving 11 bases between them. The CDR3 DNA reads TGTGCCAGCAGCTTAGGGCAGGTCTCCGGGGAGCTGTTTTTT. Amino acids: CASSLGQVSGELFF.